This entry features one T cell receptor (beta chain) sequence. The data were produced by immunoSEQ multiplex PCR, yet TCRdb's version contains in-frame clones alone and is incomplete. Among fewer than 90,000 clones listed, approximately 90% were seen once. This specimen belongs to a study of blood T cell repertoires in COVID-19. V shed 0 bases, J shed 7 bases, and the junction held 6 bases outside the gene matches. The CDR3 totals 16 residues. Germline-derived CDR1 and CDR2 are MNHNS and SASEGT. This TCR was recovered from a man in his 60s with acute or convalescent COVID-19. The chain is built from TRBV6-1 and TRBJ1-2; TRBD1 aligns across 12 bases. Material for sequencing was peripheral blood. This CDR3 reads CASSEAFGTGGGGYTF. In nucleotides, the CDR3 is TGTGCCAGCAGTGAAGCGTTCGGGACAGGGGGCGGTGGCTACACCTTC.